These 27 T cell receptor beta chains came from one sample sequenced in a study of breast tumors, draining lymph nodes, adjacent tissues. TCRdb passed the multiplex PCR reads through MiXCR, listing each CDR3 protein once. The table records approximately 200,000 distinct CDR3 sequences, approximately 33% of them present only once. Samples came from axillary lymph nodes draining the breast cancer. Sequencing used axillary lymph node tissue. The source is a female donor with breast cancer. Some clones in this sample may be carry-over from other donors' samples.

This clonotype was observed many times. The J gene is TRBJ2-2, the V gene TRBV20-1; 11 bases are a match to TRBD2. Germline values: CDR1 DFQATT, CDR2 SNEGSKA (reference sequence). This CDR3 spans 16 amino acids. J gave up 0 bases and V 5 bases, and 5 bases lay outside the gene matches. This CDR3 reads CSAPSGRNANTGELFF. Written as DNA, the CDR3 is TGCAGTGCTCCTAGCGGGAGGAACGCGAACACCGGGGAGCTGTTTTTT.

The CDR3 here is CASSHRQTGNPKTYGYTF. DNA for the CDR3: TGTGCCAGCAGCCACCGACAGACGGGGAACCCAAAAACCTATGGCTACACCTTC. V is TRBV14 and J is TRBJ1-2, with D tentatively TRBD1 (5 bases). The CDR3 extends over 18 amino acids. Per germline, CDR1 SGHDN and CDR2 FVKESK. Trimming cost V 3 bases and J 4 bases, with 24 bases left between them.

V is TRBV29-1 and J is TRBJ2-1; D is ambiguous. V lost 4 bases, J lost 0 bases, and 13 bases lay in between. This CDR3 contains 15 residues. Germline assignment: CDR1 SQVTM and CDR2 ANQGSEA. CDR3 bases: TGCAGCGTTGTTTACTACCGTAGCTCCTACAATGAGCAGTTCTTC. Encoded protein: CSVVYYRSSYNEQFF.

This clonotype has ten or more counts. The V gene is TRBV7-9, the J gene TRBJ2-7; 9 bases agree with TRBD1. Trimming removed 3 bases from V and 4 bases from J; junction bases left unmatched: 10. CDR1 SEHNR and CDR2 FQNEAQ come from the germline V gene (reference sequence). CDR3 length equals 16 residues. This CDR3 reads CASSLRPGQGFYEQYF. CDR3 sequence (DNA): TGTGCCAGCAGCTTGAGACCGGGACAGGGATTTTACGAGCAGTACTTC.

Concerning this clonotype: The junction shows a germline mismatch at one end, possibly a read error. The chain is built from TRBV19 and TRBJ2-5; possible D gene TRBD2, 6 bases. Germline V gene sequence: CDR1 LNHDA, CDR2 SQIVND (reference sequence). The CDR3 runs 17 residues. This CDR3 reads CASSTEPLLAAPSTQSF. CDR3 nucleotides: TGTGCCAGTAGTACCGAACCCCTTTTAGCGGCCCCGTCGACCCAGTCCTTC. Variable domain in full (rest from reference TRBV19 and TRBJ2-5): DGGITQSPKYLFRKEGQNVTLSCEQNLNHDAMYWYRQDPGQGLRLIYYSQIVNDFQKGDIAEGYSVSREKKESFPLTVTSAQKNPTAFYLCASSTEPLLAAPSTQSFGPGTRLLVL.

Many counts were recorded for this clonotype. The rearrangement links TRBV6-1 to TRBJ1-5; D unresolved. There are 14 residues in the CDR3. CDR1 is MNHNS, CDR2 SASEGT, per germline. Deletions cut 7 bases from V and 2 bases from J, with 12 bases between. CDR3 in amino acids: CASTREQGNQPQHF. The CDR3 region has the DNA TGTGCCAGCACCCGAGAGCAGGGCAATCAGCCCCAGCATTTT.

Concerning this clonotype: The junction departs from the called germline gene at one end, perhaps through a read error. The chain combines TRBV2 with TRBJ2-1; D possibly corresponds to TRBD1 (6 bases). Germline CDR1 and CDR2: SNHLY and FYNNEI. The CDR3 consists of 13 residues. CDR3 coding DNA: TGCGCCAGCAGGGGCTTTACCTACAATGAGCAGTTCTTC. Residues: CASRGFTYNEQFF.

This clonotype came up many times. This chain uses TRBV14 with TRBJ2-2, with 13 bases matching TRBD2. Germline V gene data show CDR1 as SGHDN and CDR2 as FVKESK. V lost 3 bases and J lost 4; bases outside the gene matches: 2. There are 16 residues in the CDR3. CDR3 sequence (DNA): TGTGCCAGCAGCCAGACTAGCGGGGGGCCCACCGGGGAGCTGTTTTTT. It yields the protein CASSQTSGGPTGELFF.

To note about this clonotype: The CDR3 ends on some other residue instead of the conserved phenylalanine or tryptophan, so this is likely a read error. The V call is TRBV5-5, the J call TRBJ2-6; 9 bases line up with TRBD1. Germline CDR1 and CDR2: SGHKS and YYEKEE (reference sequence). The junction had 11 bases not matched to a gene; V was cut back by 3 bases and J by 4 bases. This CDR3 has 18 amino acids. This CDR3 reads CASSWDRATISGANVLTC. CDR3 DNA: TGTGCCAGCAGCTGGGACAGGGCGACCATCTCGGGGGCCAACGTCCTGACTTGC.

This clonotype has only a few counts. A single base separates this from a much larger clone, so it may be a read error. This chain links TRBV7-2 with TRBJ1-2; 7 bases line up with TRBD1. Germline CDR1 reads SGHTA; CDR2 reads FQGNSA. CDR3 length equals 16 residues. The CDR3 DNA follows: TGTGCCAGCAGCTTCCTCGGACAGGCTCAGGACTATGGCCACACCTTC. This encodes CASSFLGQAQDYGHTF. Full variable domain (missing parts from reference TRBV7-2 and TRBJ1-2): GAGVSQSPSNKVTEKGKDVELRCDPISGHTALYWYRQSLGQGLEFLIYFQGNSAPDKSGLPSDRFSAERTGGSVSTLTIQRTQQEDSAVYLCASSFLGQAQDYGHTFGSGTRLTVV.

The chain has TRBV15 and TRBJ2-7, with D unclear. V lost 6 bases and J lost 2, with 11 bases in between. The germline V gene has CDR1 LNHNV and CDR2 YYDKDF (reference sequence). The CDR3 runs 13 residues. This chain's CDR3 is CATSRTLTYEQYF. The CDR3 DNA sequence: TGTGCCACCAGTCGGACGCTCACCTACGAGCAGTACTTC.

This clonotype was detected ten times or more. The chain combines TRBV29-1 with TRBJ1-2; TRBD1 agrees at 7 bases. Trimming at V came to 7 bases and at J to 6 bases, leaving 8 bases not matched to a gene. The CDR3 has 12 residues. Looked up from germline, CDR1 is SQVTM and CDR2 is ANQGSEA. CDR3 sequence: CSAGTVVDGYTF. CDR3 bases: TGCAGCGCTGGGACAGTGGTTGATGGCTACACCTTC.

CDR3 nucleotides: TGTGCCAGCGGCCCCGGTGGTGCCCAAGAGACCCAGTACTTC. Amino acids: CASGPGGAQETQYF. V is TRBV7-2 and J is TRBJ2-5; unclear D gene. Trimming removed 8 bases from V and 1 base from J, with 14 bases in between. The CDR3 sequence is 14 residues long. Germline loops: CDR1 SGHTA, CDR2 FQGNSA.

The chain joins TRBV7-9 to TRBJ1-4; 7 bases match TRBD1. Trimming cost V 6 bases and J 7 bases; bases outside gene matches: 11. The length of the CDR3 is 15 residues. CDR1 SEHNR and CDR2 FQNEAQ come from the germline V gene (reference sequence). CDR3 in amino acids: CASRSTTGRSEKLFF. For the CDR3, the DNA is TGTGCCAGCAGATCCACGACAGGGAGGAGTGAAAAACTGTTTTTT.

Details on this clonotype: One junction end does not reproduce the germline sequence, and a read error may be involved. The chain employs TRBV28 and TRBJ2-2; D unresolved. Germline assignment: CDR1 MDHEN and CDR2 SYDVKM. The CDR3 spans 16 residues. As DNA, the CDR3 is TGTGCCAGCGGTTTATTTAGTGCGAGTAACACCGGGGAGCTGTTTTTT. Its translation is CASGLFSASNTGELFF.

This clonotype was detected ten times or more. V usage is TRBV10-2 and J usage is TRBJ2-3; 11 bases are shared with TRBD2. The V gene's germline CDR1 is WSHSY and CDR2 SAAADI. The CDR3 length is 16 residues. With 2 bases clipped from V and 4 bases from J, the junction kept 5 bases outside the gene matches. The CDR3 region is CASSELFSGRADTQYF. DNA of the CDR3: TGCGCCAGCAGTGAGCTTTTTAGCGGGAGGGCAGATACGCAGTATTTT.

The sample holds a few counts of this clonotype. A read error is likely, as this CDR3 ends without the conserved phenylalanine or tryptophan. Because the CDR3's place on the DNA is in doubt, the DNA is left out and the CDR3 is given as listed by TCRdb. The chain employs TRBV9 and TRBJ2-5. The CDR3 region is 14 residues in length, termini included. Germline values: CDR1 SGDLS, CDR2 YYNGEE. CDR3: CASSVGLPTETQSL.

V is TRBV19 and J is TRBJ1-6; D ambiguous. There are 14 residues in the CDR3. Germline V CDR1 and CDR2: LNHDA, SQIVND (reference sequence). V was trimmed by 4 bases and J by 5 bases, leaving 9 bases between them. CDR3: CASSNEADNSPLHF. The CDR3, as DNA: TGTGCCAGTAGTAACGAAGCGGATAATTCACCCCTCCACTTT.

This chain joins TRBV10-3 and TRBJ1-6; 8 bases line up with TRBD1. The trim removed 11 bases at V and 7 bases at J, leaving 16 bases unmatched. The length of the CDR3 is 16 residues. Looked up from germline, CDR1 is ENHRY and CDR2 is SYGVKD. The CDR3 is CAVRSTGDSLNSPLHF. CDR3 nucleotide sequence: TGTGCCGTCCGCTCGACAGGGGACAGTCTAAATTCACCCCTCCACTTT.

In nucleotides, the CDR3 is TGTGCCACCCGATGGGAGGAGTTCAATGAGCAGTTCTTC. Residues: CATRWEEFNEQFF. The V and J genes are TRBV24-1 and TRBJ2-1; perhaps TRBD2 as D (6 bases). This CDR3 contains 13 residues. V shed 9 bases and J shed 6 bases, with 14 bases lying between them. CDR1 is KGHDR and CDR2 is SFDVKD in the germline V gene.

The chain employs TRBV6-1 and TRBJ2-2, with TRBD1 matching over 7 bases. The CDR3 covers 15 residues. Germline V gene data show CDR1 as MNHNS and CDR2 as SASEGT. V lost 3 bases and J lost 4; bases outside the gene matches: 5. CDR3 region: CASSDPTGITGELFF. The DNA of the CDR3 is TGTGCCAGCAGTGACCCGACAGGGATCACCGGGGAGCTGTTTTTT.

The chain is built from TRBV6-5 and TRBJ2-2; 10 bases agree with TRBD1. Germline V gene data show CDR1 as MNHEY and CDR2 as SVGAGI. This CDR3 comprises 19 residues. Trimming took 7 bases from V and 6 from J; bases not matched to a gene: 20. The CDR3 DNA is TGTGCCAGCACCCGACGTTCACAGGGACAGGGGAAGGAGGCCGGGGAGCTGTTTTTT. Its translation: CASTRRSQGQGKEAGELFF.

The rearrangement uses TRBV25-1 and TRBJ2-7; 7 nucleotides line up with TRBD1. The CDR3 spans 15 residues. Germline assignment: CDR1 MGHDK and CDR2 SYGVNS. V lost 3 bases, J lost 1 base, and 6 bases stayed unmatched. CDR3 in DNA: TGTGCCAGCAGTGAGGCAGGGACAGATTCCTACGAGCAGTACTTC. Protein: CASSEAGTDSYEQYF.

As regards this clonotype: One junction end disagrees with the germline gene, perhaps due to a read error. This chain joins TRBV10-2 and TRBJ2-7; weak D call: TRBD2 (5 bases). CDR1 is WSHSY and CDR2 is SAAADI in the germline V gene. The CDR3 spans 12 residues. The CDR3 spells CARSSSSYEQCF. In DNA, the CDR3 is TGCGCCCGCAGTTCTAGCTCCTACGAGCAGTGCTTC.

CDR3 residues: CSLVPGTASPLHF. DNA of the CDR3: TGCAGCTTAGTTCCCGGGACAGCTTCACCCCTCCACTTT. The chain uses TRBV29-1 and TRBJ1-6, with 7 positions matching TRBD1. V was clipped by 8 bases and J by 9 bases; unmatched bases: 10. Germline V gene data show CDR1 as SQVTM and CDR2 as ANQGSEA. The CDR3 loop spans 13 amino acids.

Comment on this clonotype: Just one base apart from a much larger clone, this may be a read error. The chain joins TRBV6-1 to TRBJ1-2, with unresolved D. The CDR3 has 15 amino acids. The V end was cut by 7 bases, the J end by 4 bases, with 19 bases between. Germline values: CDR1 MNHNS, CDR2 SASEGT. Here the CDR3 reads CASTAPGRGGYGYTF. In nucleotides, the CDR3 is TGTGCCAGCACGGCCCCCGGGCGTGGCGGCTATGGCTACACCTTC.

This clonotype was counted only a few times. A much larger clone differs by one base, so this may be a read error. The chain recombines TRBV20-1 with TRBJ1-2; TRBD1 aligns across 10 bases. The J segment lost 10 bases and the V segment lost 5 bases, leaving 10 bases of the junction unmatched. Germline CDR1 reads DFQATT; CDR2 reads SNEGSKA (reference sequence). There are 13 residues in the CDR3. CDR3 region: CSAWDRGSRAYTF. The CDR3 nucleotides are TGCAGTGCTTGGGACAGGGGTTCGCGTGCCTACACCTTC.